This T cell receptor beta chain was identified in a study of identical twins. Study results and caveats: Excess sharing between twins was weaker in beta out-of-frame sequences.

TCRdb redid the calling of the 5' RACE reads with MiXCR, one entry per CDR3 protein. The repertoire holds nearly 900,000 distinct CDR3 sequences, over 9% seen once, with around 1.6% in the top ten. The germline V gene encodes CDR1 SGHNT and CDR2 YENEEA. V was shortened by 4 bases and J by 8 bases, with 15 bases between the two germline ends. The CDR3 consists of 14 residues. This clonotype has just a few counts. Its antigen is not identified. These records were also assigned to another study, of yellow fever vaccine responses in identical twins.

The specimen was PBMCs. This sequence was found in a woman aged 18-29 years in good health. The rearrangement joins TRBV11-3 to TRBJ2-1; D possibly corresponds to TRBD1 (6 bases). DNA for the CDR3: TGTGCCAGCAGCTCAACAGGGTTATCTGATGAGCAGTTCTTC. Encoded protein: CASSSTGLSDEQFF.